Here is one TCR beta chain with its context. What it binds is not known. CDR3 length equals 15 residues. Looked up from germline, CDR1 is MNHNY and CDR2 is SVGAGI (reference sequence). Germline trimming cut 5 bases from V and 5 bases from J; bases unmatched to any gene: 11. The entry originates in a study of T cells in localized non-small cell lung cancer. Only in-frame clones appear in the TCRdb table, and some are missing; sequencing was by immunoSEQ multiplex PCR. The sample comprises 55,000 to 65,000 clones, about 89% of which are singletons, and 15% to 20% rests with the top ten. Study observations and caveats: Of the tissues analyzed, uninvolved adjacent lung showed maximal T cell clonality, greater than tumor. The study linked higher blood T cell density to longer overall survival. Since sequencing was restricted to only one region of the tumor, intratumor heterogeneity remains a possibility. Turning up in adjacent lung were a median around 58 of the top 100 tumor clones.

The V and J genes are TRBV6-6 and TRBJ2-7, with 8 nucleotides matching TRBD2. Sequenced material: peripheral blood, taken before any cancer treatment. The TCR originated in a man between 35 and 75 years old with stage I lung adenocarcinoma. Here the CDR3 reads CASSDGREGKDEQYF. As DNA, the CDR3 is TGTGCCAGCAGTGATGGACGGGAGGGAAAGGACGAGCAGTACTTC.